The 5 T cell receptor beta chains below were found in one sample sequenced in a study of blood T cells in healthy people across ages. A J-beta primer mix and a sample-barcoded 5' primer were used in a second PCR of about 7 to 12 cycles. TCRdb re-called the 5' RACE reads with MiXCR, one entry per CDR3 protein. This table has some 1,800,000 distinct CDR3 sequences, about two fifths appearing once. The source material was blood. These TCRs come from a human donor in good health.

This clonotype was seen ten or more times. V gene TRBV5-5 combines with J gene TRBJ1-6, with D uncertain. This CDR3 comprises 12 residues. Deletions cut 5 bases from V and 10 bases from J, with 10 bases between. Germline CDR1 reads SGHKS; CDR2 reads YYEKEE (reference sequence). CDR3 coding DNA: TGTGCCAGCAGTCAATCGGGGTCACCCCTCCACTTT. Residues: CASSQSGSPLHF.

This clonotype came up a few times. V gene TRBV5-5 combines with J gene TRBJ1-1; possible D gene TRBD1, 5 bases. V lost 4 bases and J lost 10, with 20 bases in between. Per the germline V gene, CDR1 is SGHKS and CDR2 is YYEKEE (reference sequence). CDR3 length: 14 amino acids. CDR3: CASSPADTVVGAFF. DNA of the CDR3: TGTGCCAGCAGCCCGGCGGACACAGTGGTTGGAGCTTTCTTT.

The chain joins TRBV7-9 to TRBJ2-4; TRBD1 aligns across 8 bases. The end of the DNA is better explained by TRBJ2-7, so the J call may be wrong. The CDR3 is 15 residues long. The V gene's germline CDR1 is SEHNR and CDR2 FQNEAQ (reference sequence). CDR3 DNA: TGTGCCAGCAGCCGGGGACAGGACCTAAGGGACGAGCAGTACTTC. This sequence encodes CASSRGQDLRDEQYF.

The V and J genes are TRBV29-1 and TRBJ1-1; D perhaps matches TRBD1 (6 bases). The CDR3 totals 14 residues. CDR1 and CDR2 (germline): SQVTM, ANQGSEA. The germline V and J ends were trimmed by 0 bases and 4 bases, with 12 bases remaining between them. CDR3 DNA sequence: TGCAGCGTTGAAGAGTCGGGGGCGGGCACTGAAGCTTTCTTT. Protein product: CSVEESGAGTEAFF.

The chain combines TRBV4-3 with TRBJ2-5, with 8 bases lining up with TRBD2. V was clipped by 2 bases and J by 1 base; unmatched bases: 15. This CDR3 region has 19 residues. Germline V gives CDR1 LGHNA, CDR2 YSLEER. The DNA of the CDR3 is TGCGCCAGCAGCCAACATCCGCCAGGGGCGGGGGGCAGCCAAGAGACCCAGTACTTC. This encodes CASSQHPPGAGGSQETQYF.